These T cell receptor beta chains were read from a single sample in a study of response to subunit inactivated influenza vaccine. A single record per CDR3 protein comes from TCRdb applying MiXCR to the RT-PCR reads. Found here are roughly 500,000 distinct CDR3 sequences, over 25% of them singletons; the top ten hold around 1.8%. The sample was CD4+ T cells sorted from PBMCs, taken 4 to 6 days after vaccination. These receptors came from a man in his fifties who received an inactivated influenza vaccine. Both conserved end residues are part of each CDR3. A D gene is named only where the DNA matches it firmly. Some rows mark clone size as missing; the rest say once, few, many or name a class of expanded clone.

>once|TRBD1|TRBV7-9|TRBJ1-1
TGTGCCAGCAGCGTATCGAGACAGGGGAGGACTGAAGCTTTCTTT
CASSVSRQGRTEAFF
>-|TRBD2|TRBV20-1|TRBJ2-1
TGCAGTGCTAGAGATCATGGCGCTAGCGGGAGGTACAATGAGCAGTTCTTC
CSARDHGASGRYNEQFF
>-|TRBD1|TRBV7-2|TRBJ2-5
TGTGCCAGCACCCGGGACAGAAAAGAGACCCAGTACTTC
CASTRDRKETQYF
>many|TRBD1|TRBV6-5|TRBJ2-7
TGTGCCAGCAGTTACTCGACGGGACAGGGGTACGAGCAGTACTTC
CASSYSTGQGYEQYF
>few|TRBD1|TRBV5-1|TRBJ2-1
TGCGCCTCAGCGCAGGGGGACTCCTACAATGAGCAGTTCTTC
CASAQGDSYNEQFF
>-|-|TRBV5-8|TRBJ2-1
TGTGCCAGCCGCAGGTGGGGAGACACCTACAATGAGCAGTTCTTC
CASRRWGDTYNEQFF
>few|-|TRBV5-1|TRBJ2-7
TGCGCCAGCAACCCCCCCGGAACGAGTTCCGAGCAGTACTTC
CASNPPGTSSEQYF
>-|TRBD2|TRBV5-4|TRBJ2-2
TGTGCCAGCAGCTTGGGTCTAGCGGGAGACAACACCGGGGAGCTGTTTTTT
CASSLGLAGDNTGELFF
>-|-|TRBV12-5|TRBJ2-5
TGTGCTAGTGGTTTGCTGTCGCCGGCCAGGGAGACCCAGTACTTC
CASGLLSPARETQYF
>many|TRBD1|TRBV5-1|TRBJ2-6
TGTGCCAGCAGCTTAGGGGGCACTGGGGCCAACGTCCTGACTTTC
CASSLGGTGANVLTF
>few|TRBD1|TRBV29-1|TRBJ2-7
TGCAGCGTTGTTGGGGCAGGGGGCTACGAGCAGTACTTC
CSVVGAGGYEQYF
>-|TRBD1|TRBV30|TRBJ2-7
TGTGCCTGGGGGTTGACAGGGGGCCTGGACGAGCAGTACTTC
CAWGLTGGLDEQYF
>-|TRBD1|TRBV5-1|TRBJ1-6
TGCGCCAGCAGCTTGTGGGGCGACAGGGGCAACTATAATTCACCCCTCCACTTT
CASSLWGDRGNYNSPLHF
>-|TRBD2|TRBV5-1|TRBJ2-1
TGCGCCAGCAGCTCCGGGACTAGCAGTGAGCAGTTCTTC
CASSSGTSSEQFF
>few|TRBD1|TRBV11-2|TRBJ2-7
TGTGCCAGCAGCTTCGGGACAGTTACCGGCGAGCAGTACTTC
CASSFGTVTGEQYF
>-|-|TRBV11-3|TRBJ2-2
TGTGCCAGCAGCTTCACTAGCACCGGGGAGCTGTTTTTT
CASSFTSTGELFF
>-|TRBD2|TRBV10-2|TRBJ2-1
TGCGCCAGCAGTGAGGCGGGGGGGCGCTATGAGCAGTTCTTC
CASSEAGGRYEQFF
>-|-|TRBV18|TRBJ2-3
TGTGCCAGCTTAGCTGGATTGTTTGATACGCAGTATTTT
CASLAGLFDTQYF
>-|-|TRBV25-1|TRBJ1-2
TGTGCCAGCAGTGGAGGACAGAGAGATGGCTACACCTTC
CASSGGQRDGYTF
>few|TRBD2|TRBV7-2|TRBJ2-1
TGTGCCAGCAGCTTAGGCGGGAGGTTTTACAATGAGCAGTTCTTC
CASSLGGRFYNEQFF
>-|-|TRBV12-3/TRBV12-4|TRBJ2-7
TGTGCCAGCAGTTTTCGTGGCCAGGGCTCACGAGGGCAGTACTTC
CASSFRGQGSRGQYF
>once|TRBD2|TRBV12-3/TRBV12-4|TRBJ2-7
TGTGCCAGCAGCCTCTGGGAGGGCTCCTACGAGCAGTACTTC
CASSLWEGSYEQYF
>-|-|TRBV7-2|TRBJ1-2
TGTGCCAGCAGCTTAGCTCGCGAGAACTATGGCTACACCTTC
CASSLARENYGYTF
>-|TRBD2|TRBV20-1|TRBJ2-5
TGCAGTGCTAGCAACAACCTGGGACTAGCGGGATCCCAAGAGACCCAGTACTTC
CSASNNLGLAGSQETQYF
>many|-|TRBV12-3/TRBV12-4|TRBJ2-1
TGTGCCAGCAGTTTACCTAGCATCTATAATGAGCAGTTCTTC
CASSLPSIYNEQFF
>-|TRBD2|TRBV7-6|TRBJ2-3
TGTGCCAGCAGCTTAGCTAACGGGGGGGATACGCAGTATTTT
CASSLANGGDTQYF
>-|TRBD2|TRBV7-9|TRBJ2-1
TGTGCCAGCAGCTCTAGCGGGGGTCATTACAATGAGCAGTTCTTC
CASSSSGGHYNEQFF
>-|TRBD2|TRBV15|TRBJ2-7
TGTGCCACCAGCAGAGATTTCGGGACTAGCCGATCTTCCTACGAGCAGTACTTC
CATSRDFGTSRSSYEQYF
>once|-|TRBV28|TRBJ1-2
TGTGCCAGCAGTCCACGACGGTATGGCTACACCTTC
CASSPRRYGYTF
>few|-|TRBV9|TRBJ2-1
TGTGCCAGCAGCTCATCTTTGACGGGTGAGCAGTTCTTC
CASSSSLTGEQFF
>-|TRBD2|TRBV25-1|TRBJ2-3
TGTGCCAGCAGTGATGGGCCAGCGGGGGCCACAGATACGCAGTATTTT
CASSDGPAGATDTQYF
>few|-|TRBV20-1|TRBJ2-5
TGCAGTGCGCCAGGGGCTCCTTCCCCAGAGACCCAGTACTTC
CSAPGAPSPETQYF
>-|TRBD1|TRBV10-3|TRBJ1-6
TGTGCCATCAGGCGAGACAGGGAGGGCAATTCACCCCTCCACTTT
CAIRRDREGNSPLHF
>-|-|TRBV18|TRBJ1-1
TGTGCCAGCTCACCTCCGGCGGGTTTGGGGACTGAAGCTTTCTTT
CASSPPAGLGTEAFF
>few|TRBD2|TRBV7-9|TRBJ2-7
TGTGCCAGCAGCTTTAGGACTAGCTTAACATCCTCCTACGAGCAGTACTTC
CASSFRTSLTSSYEQYF
>few|TRBD2|TRBV11-2|TRBJ2-1
TGTGCCAGCAGCTTTAGACTAGCGGGAGGGCCCGATGAGCAGTTCTTC
CASSFRLAGGPDEQFF
>-|TRBD1|TRBV7-2|TRBJ2-7
TGTGCCAGCAGACCCTTCGACAGGGGGAACGAGCAGTACTTC
CASRPFDRGNEQYF
>-|-|TRBV6-5|TRBJ2-2
TGTGCCAGCAGTTACCCGAGTTCCGGGCCCTCTAACACCGGGGAGCTGTTTTTT
CASSYPSSGPSNTGELFF
>few|-|TRBV4-2|TRBJ2-1
TGTGCCAGCAGCCAAGAGCGGGCGTCTTACAATGAGCAGTTCTTC
CASSQERASYNEQFF
>-|TRBD1|TRBV24-1|TRBJ2-7
TGTGCCACCAGTGATACAGGGGTCTCCCGGGACGAGCAGTACTTC
CATSDTGVSRDEQYF
>many|TRBD1|TRBV5-1|TRBJ2-2
TGTGCCAGCAGCCCGGGACAGGGGACCGGGGAGCTGTTTTTT
CASSPGQGTGELFF
>few|-|TRBV12-3/TRBV12-4|TRBJ2-3
TGTGCCAGCAGTTTGAGGTACTCGGGAGATACGCAGTATTTT
CASSLRYSGDTQYF
>-|TRBD1|TRBV5-6|TRBJ2-4
TGTGCCAGCAGCGGACAGGGGGCGCGGGGACTGATAGCCAAAAACATTCAGTACTTC
CASSGQGARGLIAKNIQYF
>-|TRBD2|TRBV4-1|TRBJ2-3
TGCGCCAGCAGCCAAAGAGCGGGAGGAACAGATACGCAGTATTTT
CASSQRAGGTDTQYF
>-|-|TRBV4-3|TRBJ2-3
TGCGCCAGCAGCCAAGGCAGGGGCACAGATACGCAGTATTTT
CASSQGRGTDTQYF